This T cell receptor beta chain was sequenced during a study of control samples from healthy donors and cancer patients (dated by TCRdb to the early 2020s). Turning to this clone: It lacks a known antigen. No per-base quality is available; no much larger clone lies one base away.

The library was obtained by the immunoSEQ multiplex PCR assay. The source is immuneACCESS, and TCRdb retained only in-frame sequences with V and J called. Part of the clones is not carried over; for the studies checked, unresolved V genes explain less than half of this, and the remainder is unexplained. Across this sample there are 110,000 or so clones, with around nine tenths seen only once. The biggest ten clones account for approximately 16% of the sample. CDR1 and CDR2, per the germline V gene (reference sequence), are LNHDA and SQIVND. The CDR3, from cysteine to phenylalanine, totals 15 residues. The sequence is cut down to CDR3 DNA, 45 bases in frame from base 1. V gives up 5 bases and J gives up 1 base, and the segment between their germline ends measures 14 bases.

The receptor was isolated from a woman in her fifties or sixties in good health. Specimen: blood. The chain employs TRBV19 and TRBJ1-1; D gene: possibly TRBD1, on 5 matching bases. The CDR3 sequence is CASSDQTGTNTEAFF. The DNA sequence is TGTGCCAGTAGTGACCAGACTGGGACGAACACTGAAGCTTTCTTT.